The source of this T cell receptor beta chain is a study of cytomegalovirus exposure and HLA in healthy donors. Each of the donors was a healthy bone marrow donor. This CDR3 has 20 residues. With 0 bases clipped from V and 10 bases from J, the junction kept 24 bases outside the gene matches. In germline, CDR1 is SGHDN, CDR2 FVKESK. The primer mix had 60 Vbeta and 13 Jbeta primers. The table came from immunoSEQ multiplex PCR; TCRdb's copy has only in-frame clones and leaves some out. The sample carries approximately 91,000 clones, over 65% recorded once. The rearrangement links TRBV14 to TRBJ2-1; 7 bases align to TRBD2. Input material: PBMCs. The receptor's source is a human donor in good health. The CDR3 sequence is CASSQDQSGTSKRTGVEQFF. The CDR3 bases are TGTGCCAGCAGCCAAGATCAAAGCGGGACCTCCAAAAGGACGGGGGTGGAGCAGTTCTTC.